The sequence of this T cell receptor beta chain was determined in a study of T cell repertoires in cytomegalovirus infection. Study overall: Use of recently identified HLA-C-restricted and well-studied HLA-B-restricted CMV epitopes was part of the study. Signatures in public TCR beta sequences pointed to both CMV infection and matching HLA type.

This clonotype has only a few counts. Antigen unknown. Study-level points and caveats: Totalled public TCR beta family frequency picked out people who carried CMV plus the relevant HLA. What dominated the ex vivo response were HLA-C-restricted CMV-specific TCR beta clonotypes.

TCRdb fed the reads into MiXCR, producing one record per CDR3 protein. The profile shows a few hundred thousand distinct CDR3 sequences, 25% of them singletons. Germline V lookup: CDR1 MNHEY, CDR2 SMNVEV (reference sequence). Deletions cut 2 bases from V and 7 bases from J, with 17 bases between. CDR3 length: 15 residues. The material sequenced was cultured PBMCs, taken from culture after CMV antigen stimulation. This clonotype was obtained from a human donor in good health (CMV status not recorded). Some clones in this sample may be carry-over from other donors' samples. The rearrangement links TRBV27 to TRBJ1-1; D gene unclear. CDR3 sequence: CASSLLAPPINEAFF. CDR3 nucleotide sequence: TGTGCCAGCAGTTTACTCGCCCCCCCAATCAATGAAGCTTTCTTT.